The entry below gives a single T cell receptor beta chain sequence along with its context. Its specificity is unknown. The sample comes from a study of OX40 agonist ivuxolimab in advanced cancers. Study results and limitations: At 0.1 to 3.0 mg/kg and by week 6, CD4+ and CD8+ T cells in the blood had expanded clonally.

The junction had 2 bases not matched to a gene; V was cut back by 1 base and J by 2 bases. The CDR3 spans 15 residues. Per the germline V gene, CDR1 is SEHNR and CDR2 is FQNEAQ (reference sequence). Patients were excluded for autoimmune disease history or systemic immunosuppression. With baseline, cycle 4 day 1, and cycle 7 day 1 as timepoints, blood was sampled. TCRdb's copy holds only in-frame clones and misses some; the assay was immunoSEQ multiplex PCR. The repertoire has 100,000 or so clones, approximately 91% of them found once; the top ten carry less than 0.2%. The receptor comes from an adult with an advanced solid tumor such as melanoma, head and neck, liver or kidney cancer. V gene TRBV7-9 combines with J gene TRBJ2-1, with TRBD2 matching 7 bases. The material sequenced was CD4+ or CD8+ T cells sorted from blood, taken in a trial of the OX40 agonist ivuxolimab. The CDR3 coding sequence is TGTGCCAGCAGCTTAGACGGGGGGACCTACAATGAGCAGTTCTTC. This translates into CASSLDGGTYNEQFF.